The 17 T cell receptor beta chains presented below share a single source sample, sequenced in a study of beta chain features in type 1 diabetes. cDNA synthesis used the whole RNA isolate, giving expressed TCRB sequences. Generated by immunoSEQ multiplex PCR, the TCRdb table keeps only in-frame clones and is missing some. Of a few hundred thousand clones listed, around 9.6% are singletons. Study-level findings and limits: TCRB CDR3s were moderately but significantly shorter in Type 1 diabetes patients in all four CD4+ subsets.

Their specific antigens are unknown. Specimen: central memory CD4+ T cells from blood. These receptors were collected from a man aged 30 to 39 with type 1 diabetes.

The rearrangement uses TRBV19 and TRBJ1-5, with 10 bases lining up with TRBD1. Germline CDR1 LNHDA, CDR2 SQIVND (reference sequence). J gave up 9 bases and V 5 bases, and 7 bases lay outside the gene matches. This CDR3 spans 14 amino acids. In DNA, the CDR3 is TGTGCCAGTAGTCCGGGACAGGGGTGGTCGCCCCAGCATTTT. This sequence encodes CASSPGQGWSPQHF.

In DNA, the CDR3 is TGCAGCGCTCGTGGGAGCAATCAGCCCCAGCATTTT. Translation: CSARGSNQPQHF. The chain joins TRBV29-1 to TRBJ1-5; D unclear. This CDR3 contains 12 residues. Trimming cost V 7 bases and J 1 base, with 8 bases left between them. Looked up from germline, CDR1 is SQVTM and CDR2 is ANQGSEA.

The rearrangement joins TRBV9 to TRBJ2-3; D may match TRBD1 or TRBD2 (5 bases each). The CDR3 has 15 amino acids. Germline CDR1 and CDR2: SGDLS and YYNGEE. Trimming pared 2 bases from V and 4 bases from J, leaving 14 bases between. The CDR3: CASSVGTPSADTQYF. The DNA of the CDR3 is TGTGCCAGCAGCGTTGGGACCCCTTCAGCAGATACGCAGTATTTT. The full variable domain, with the rest looked up from reference TRBV9 and TRBJ2-3, is DSGVTQTPKHLITATGQRVTLRCSPRSGDLSVYWYQQSLDQGLQFLIQYYNGEERAKGNILERFSAQQFPDLHSELNLSSLELGDSALYFCASSVGTPSADTQYFGPGTRLTVL.

The chain is built from TRBV7-2 and TRBJ2-7; 10 bases agree with TRBD2. The germline CDR1 and CDR2 sequences are SGHTA and FQGNSA. V dropped 2 bases and J dropped 7; count of bases not matched to a gene: 11. CDR3 size: 16 residues. In DNA form, the CDR3 reads TGTGCCAGCAGCTTAACGGGTTCTAGCGGGAGTTGGGAGCAGTACTTC. This codes for CASSLTGSSGSWEQYF. Looking up the rest from reference TRBV7-2 and TRBJ2-7 gives the full variable domain: GAGVSQSPSNKVTEKGKDVELRCDPISGHTALYWYRQSLGQGLEFLIYFQGNSAPDKSGLPSDRFSAERTGGSVSTLTIQRTQQEDSAVYLCASSLTGSSGSWEQYFGPGTRLTVT.

This clone was counted many times. The V and J genes are TRBV14 and TRBJ2-2; 14 nucleotides align to TRBD2. CDR3 length: 16 residues. CDR1 SGHDN and CDR2 FVKESK come from the germline V gene. With 5 bases clipped from V and 6 bases from J, the junction kept 5 bases outside the gene matches. The CDR3 bases are TGTGCCAGCAGCTCCTGGACTAGCGGGAGGTCCGGGGAGCTGTTTTTT. It is translated as CASSSWTSGRSGELFF.

The CDR3 here is CASSQDRNAYEQYF. DNA of the CDR3: TGTGCCAGCAGCCAAGATCGGAACGCCTACGAGCAGTACTTC. This chain connects TRBV4-2 to TRBJ2-7; no clear D. The CDR3 consists of 14 residues. The germline V and J ends were trimmed by 0 bases and 2 bases, with 8 bases remaining between them. Per germline, CDR1 LGHNA and CDR2 YNFKEQ.

This clone was observed a few times. V gene TRBV5-1 combines with J gene TRBJ1-5; D perhaps matches TRBD1 (6 bases). Germline loops: CDR1 SGHRS, CDR2 YFSETQ. Trimming took 4 bases from V and 0 from J, leaving 17 bases between them. CDR3 length equals 17 residues. The CDR3 DNA is TGCGCCAGCAGCCAGATGCCATTGGGACATAGCAATCAGCCCCAGCATTTT. Translating gives CASSQMPLGHSNQPQHF.

This clone was counted only a few times. The chain carries TRBV6-6 and TRBJ1-5; TRBD1 might be the D (6 bases). Germline lookup yields CDR1 MNHNY and CDR2 SVGAGI (reference sequence). The CDR3 length is 14 residues. With 5 bases removed from V and 2 bases from J, the gap between germline ends came to 10 bases. The CDR3 sequence: CASSRQVRNQPQHF. In nucleotides, the CDR3 is TGTGCCAGCAGTCGACAGGTCCGCAATCAGCCCCAGCATTTT.

The chain carries TRBV5-1 and TRBJ2-2; tentatively, D is TRBD1 (5 bases). CDR3 length: 16 residues. CDR1 and CDR2 from the germline V gene are SGHRS and YFSETQ. Trimming removed 2 bases at V and 1 base at J, with 12 bases between. CDR3 region: CASSFPGSLNTGELFF. Written as DNA, the CDR3 is TGCGCCAGCAGCTTCCCAGGGTCTCTGAACACCGGGGAGCTGTTTTTT. The full variable domain, its missing parts supplied by reference TRBV5-1 and TRBJ2-2, is KAGVTQTPRYLIKTRGQQVTLSCSPISGHRSVSWYQQTPGQGLQFLFEYFSETQRNKGNFPGRFSGRQFSNSRSEMNVSTLELGDSALYLCASSFPGSLNTGELFFGEGSRLTVL.

As to this clone: The germline gene is not matched at one end of the junction; a read error may be the cause. The V gene is TRBV5-4, the J gene TRBJ1-1; D might be TRBD1 (6 bases). Germline assignment: CDR1 SGHNT and CDR2 YYREEE (reference sequence). This CDR3 comprises 16 residues. The CDR3 region is CASSQDWDMRNTEAFF. The DNA for the CDR3 is TGCGCCAGCAGCCAAGATTGGGACATGAGGAACACTGAAGCTTTCTTT.

This clone was detected a few times. V is TRBV2 and J is TRBJ2-3, with TRBD2 matching 12 bases. J was trimmed by 0 bases and V by 7 bases; bases with no gene match: 2. Germline V gives CDR1 SNHLY, CDR2 FYNNEI. CDR3 size: 15 residues. CDR3 sequence (DNA): TGTGCCAGCAAGGGACTAGCGGGCAGCACAGATACGCAGTATTTT. This encodes CASKGLAGSTDTQYF.

The chain couples TRBV7-9 to TRBJ2-5, with 10 bases aligning to TRBD1. The junction had 7 bases not matched to a gene; V was cut back by 3 bases and J by 3 bases. CDR1 is SEHNR and CDR2 is FQNEAQ in the germline V gene (reference sequence). This CDR3 spans 16 amino acids. The CDR3 spells CASSFEPGQGKETQYF. In DNA form, the CDR3 reads TGTGCCAGCAGCTTTGAACCGGGACAGGGGAAAGAGACCCAGTACTTC. Supplemented by reference TRBV7-9 and TRBJ2-5, the full variable domain reads DTGVSQNPRHKITKRGQNVTFRCDPISEHNRLYWYRQTLGQGPEFLTYFQNEAQLEKSRLLSDRFSAERPKGSFSTLEIQRTEQGDSAMYLCASSFEPGQGKETQYFGPGTRLLVL.

This chain joins TRBV2 and TRBJ1-5, with D possibly being TRBD1 (6 bases). CDR3 length equals 16 residues. Trimming removed 6 bases from V and 0 bases from J, with 15 bases in between. Per germline, CDR1 SNHLY and CDR2 FYNNEI. CDR3: CASRTGQSNSNQPQHF. CDR3 nucleotide sequence: TGTGCCAGCAGAACCGGACAGTCTAATAGCAATCAGCCCCAGCATTTT.

The chain carries TRBV19 and TRBJ2-1, with unresolved D. Trimming left V 1 base short and J 15 bases short, with 19 bases between. Germline V lookup: CDR1 LNHDA, CDR2 SQIVND (reference sequence). The CDR3 contains 14 residues. CDR3 sequence (DNA): TGTGCCAGTAGTATAGGGGTAAACGGGTTAACCCGGTTCTTC. Translation gives CASSIGVNGLTRFF.

The gene calls are TRBV5-1 and TRBJ2-3; 9 nucleotides agree with TRBD1. V shed 4 bases and J 1 base; nucleotides not matched to a gene: 4. Germline CDR1 SGHRS, CDR2 YFSETQ. This CDR3 spans 15 amino acids. The CDR3 here is CASSLRTGGTDTQYF. Written as DNA, the CDR3 is TGCGCCAGCAGCCTCAGGACAGGGGGCACAGATACGCAGTATTTT.

The chain employs TRBV6-1 and TRBJ1-5; TRBD1 might be the D (5 bases). The CDR3 consists of 15 residues. V was shortened by 5 bases and J by 1 base, with 12 bases between the two germline ends. In germline, CDR1 is MNHNS, CDR2 SASEGT. The CDR3 DNA reads as TGTGCCAGCAGTTGGACACCGGCGAGCAATCAGCCCCAGCATTTT. Its protein product is CASSWTPASNQPQHF.

The sample holds a few counts of this clone. The V call is TRBV5-4, the J call TRBJ1-1; D ambiguous. V dropped 1 base and J dropped 0 bases, with 7 bases sitting between them. Germline V gives CDR1 SGHNT, CDR2 YYREEE (reference sequence). There are 14 residues in the CDR3. The CDR3: CASSLSALNTEAFF. The CDR3, as DNA: TGTGCCAGCAGCTTGTCCGCGTTGAACACTGAAGCTTTCTTT.